This TCR beta chain was sequenced for a study of blood T cell repertoires in COVID-19. Whole-study context: COVID-19 samples from acute and convalescent phases originated in the United States, Italy and Spain. PBMCs, B-cell-depleted T cells, or T cells provided the cDNA or gDNA that made up the material.

The V and J ends lost 4 bases and 3 bases, in that order; junction bases with no gene match: 5. This CDR3 has 15 residues. Germline V gives CDR1 KGHSH, CDR2 LQKENI. Original analysis: Amplification of reference gene primers provided the estimated nucleated cell counts. Profiled with immunoSEQ multiplex PCR; TCRdb holds only in-frame clones, not every one. V and J calls and clone size are those listed in that table; D and trimming were worked out from the DNA. The sample has roughly 310,000 clones, approximately 89% seen once. Participants' reported clinical history set cohort assignment. This clonotype was obtained from a woman aged 35 to 49 who had recovered from COVID-19. The V gene is TRBV18, the J gene TRBJ1-4, with 7 positions matching TRBD1. The sequencing input was PBMCs or T cells enriched from blood (not recorded which). CDR3 loop: CASSLQQGSNEKLFF. In nucleotides, the CDR3 is TGTGCCAGCTCACTCCAACAGGGGTCTAATGAAAAACTGTTTTTT.